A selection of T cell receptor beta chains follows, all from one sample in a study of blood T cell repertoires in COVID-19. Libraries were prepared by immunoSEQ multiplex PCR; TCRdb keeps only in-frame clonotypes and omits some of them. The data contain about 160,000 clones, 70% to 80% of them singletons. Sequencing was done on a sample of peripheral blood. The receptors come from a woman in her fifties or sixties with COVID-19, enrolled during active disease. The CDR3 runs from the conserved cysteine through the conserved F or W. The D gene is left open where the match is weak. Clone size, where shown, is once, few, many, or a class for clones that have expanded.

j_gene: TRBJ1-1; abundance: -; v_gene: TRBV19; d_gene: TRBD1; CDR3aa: CASSKGQGAWDTEAFF
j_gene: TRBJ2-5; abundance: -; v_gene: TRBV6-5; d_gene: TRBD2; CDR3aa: CASSPGLAGVKTQYF
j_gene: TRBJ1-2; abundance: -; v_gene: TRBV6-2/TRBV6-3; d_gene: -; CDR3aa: CASSFSGQNYGYTF
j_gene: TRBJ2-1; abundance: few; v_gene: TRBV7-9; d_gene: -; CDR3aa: CASSSLINGKPPYNEQFF
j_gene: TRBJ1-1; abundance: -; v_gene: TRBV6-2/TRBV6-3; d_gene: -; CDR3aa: CASSYSWDKNTEAFF
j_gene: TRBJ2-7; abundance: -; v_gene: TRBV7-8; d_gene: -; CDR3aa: CASSLLGGGEGYEQYF
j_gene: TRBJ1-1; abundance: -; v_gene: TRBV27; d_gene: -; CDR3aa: CASSRQGGRTEAFF
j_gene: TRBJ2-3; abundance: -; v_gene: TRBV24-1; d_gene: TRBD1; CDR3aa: CATSDRTGGGTDTQYF
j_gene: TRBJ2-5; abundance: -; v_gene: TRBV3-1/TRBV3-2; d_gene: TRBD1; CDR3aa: CASSSTGAQGETQYF
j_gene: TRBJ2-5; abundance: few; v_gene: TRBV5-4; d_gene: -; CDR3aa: CASSLEAAFQETQYF
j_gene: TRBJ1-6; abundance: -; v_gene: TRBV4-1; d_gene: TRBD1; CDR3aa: CASSYGTGVNSPLHF
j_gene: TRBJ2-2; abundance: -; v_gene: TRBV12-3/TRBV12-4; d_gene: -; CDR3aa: CASSLASIGELFF
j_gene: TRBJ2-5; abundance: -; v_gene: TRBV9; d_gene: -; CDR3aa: CASSGSQKETQYF
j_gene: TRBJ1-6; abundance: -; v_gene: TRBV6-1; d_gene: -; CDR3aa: CASSEGSLGGSPLHF
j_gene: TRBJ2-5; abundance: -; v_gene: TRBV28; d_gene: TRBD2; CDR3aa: CASSLSGGTEETQYF
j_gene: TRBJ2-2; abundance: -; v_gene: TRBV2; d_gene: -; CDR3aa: CASSESSRRNTGELFF